This T cell receptor (beta chain) was sequenced for a study of PD-1 blockade in classical Hodgkin lymphoma. With respect to this clone: Antigen unknown.

V was shortened by 5 bases and J by 5 bases, with 16 bases between the two germline ends. The CDR3 totals 14 residues. Germline V gives CDR1 SEHNR, CDR2 FQNEAQ (reference sequence). Measured with immunoSEQ multiplex PCR; TCRdb has only the in-frame clones, and not every one. Among 38,000 or so clones listed, about 90% were seen once. General study findings and limits: Whereas CD4+ TCR diversity had risen significantly by C4D1, CD8+ TCR diversity had not. Complete responders showed a baseline diversity that resembled the diversity of newly diagnosed patients.

Every one of the patients relapsed after autologous stem cell transplantation (brentuximab vedotin exposure was variable). This sequence originates from a human donor with classical Hodgkin lymphoma. The sample was peripheral blood mononuclear cells (PBMCs), taken at baseline. V and J are TRBV7-9 and TRBJ2-7; unclear D gene. The CDR3 sequence is CASSRKNRNDEQYF. The CDR3 DNA reads as TGTGCCAGCAGCCGGAAAAACAGAAATGACGAGCAGTACTTC. Full variable domain (missing parts from reference TRBV7-9 and TRBJ2-7): DTGVSQNPRHKITKRGQNVTFRCDPISEHNRLYWYRQTLGQGPEFLTYFQNEAQLEKSRLLSDRFSAERPKGSFSTLEIQRTEQGDSAMYLCASSRKNRNDEQYFGPGTRLTVT.